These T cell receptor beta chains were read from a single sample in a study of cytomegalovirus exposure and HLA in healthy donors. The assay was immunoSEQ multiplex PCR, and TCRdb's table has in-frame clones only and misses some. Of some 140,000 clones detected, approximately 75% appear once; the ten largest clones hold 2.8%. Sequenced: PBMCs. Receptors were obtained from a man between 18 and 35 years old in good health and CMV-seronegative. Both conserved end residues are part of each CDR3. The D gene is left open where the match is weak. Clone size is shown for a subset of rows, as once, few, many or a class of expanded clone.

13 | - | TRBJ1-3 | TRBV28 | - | CASSFAQGNTIYF | TGTGCCAGCAGTTTTGCACAGGGAAACACCATATATTTT
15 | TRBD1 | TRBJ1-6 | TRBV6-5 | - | CASSYTGQGARPLHF | TGTGCCAGCAGTTACACGGGACAGGGGGCGCGACCCCTCCACTTT
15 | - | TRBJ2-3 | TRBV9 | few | CASSPLGGVADTQYF | TGTGCCAGCAGCCCCCTTGGAGGGGTCGCAGATACGCAGTATTTT
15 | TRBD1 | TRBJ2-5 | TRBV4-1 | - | CASSQATTGEETQYF | TGCGCCAGCAGCCAAGCGACGACAGGGGAAGAGACCCAGTACTTC
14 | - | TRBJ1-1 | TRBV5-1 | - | CASSLDQGNTEAFF | TGCGCCAGCAGCTTGGATCAGGGTAACACTGAAGCTTTCTTT
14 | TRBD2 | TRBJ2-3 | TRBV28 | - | CASPPAGGTDTQYF | TGTGCCAGCCCTCCAGCGGGGGGGACAGATACGCAGTATTTT
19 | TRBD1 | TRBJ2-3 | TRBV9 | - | CANSAKSDRQGARTDTQYF | TGTGCCAACAGCGCAAAGTCAGATCGACAGGGTGCTCGCACAGATACGCAGTATTTT
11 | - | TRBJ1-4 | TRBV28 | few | CASSLNEKLFF | TGTGCCAGCAGCCTCAATGAAAAACTGTTTTTT
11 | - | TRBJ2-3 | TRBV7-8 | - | CASSARGTQYF | TGTGCCAGCAGCGCCAGAGGCACGCAGTATTTT
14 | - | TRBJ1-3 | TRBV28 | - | CASRGGAPGNTIYF | TGTGCCAGCAGGGGGGGGGCGCCCGGAAACACCATATATTTT
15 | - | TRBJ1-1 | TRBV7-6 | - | CASSWKQGANTEAFF | TGTGCCAGCAGCTGGAAACAGGGTGCAAACACTGAAGCTTTCTTT
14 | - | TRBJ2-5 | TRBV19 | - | CASSPFLLQETQYF | TGTGCCAGTAGTCCATTCCTACTCCAAGAGACCCAGTACTTC
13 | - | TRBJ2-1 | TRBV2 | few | CASSENTDNEQFF | TGTGCCAGCAGTGAAAATACGGACAATGAGCAGTTCTTC
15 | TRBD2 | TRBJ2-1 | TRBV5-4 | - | CASTPAGLKDNEQFF | TGTGCCAGCACCCCAGCGGGGCTCAAAGACAATGAGCAGTTCTTC
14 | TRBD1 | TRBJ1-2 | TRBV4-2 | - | CASSQDGGGCGYTF | TGTGCCAGCAGCCAAGATGGAGGGGGCTGTGGCTACACCTTC
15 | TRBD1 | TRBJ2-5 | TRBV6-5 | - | CASSYLDRGQETQYF | TGTGCCAGCAGTTACTTGGACAGGGGGCAAGAGACCCAGTACTTC
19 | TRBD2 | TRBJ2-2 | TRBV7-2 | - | CASSWRSGRGASNTGELFF | TGTGCCAGCAGCTGGAGGAGTGGGCGGGGGGCCTCGAACACCGGGGAGCTGTTTTTT
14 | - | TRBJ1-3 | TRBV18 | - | CASSPISGVDTIYF | TGTGCCAGCTCACCCATATCCGGGGTGGACACCATATATTTT
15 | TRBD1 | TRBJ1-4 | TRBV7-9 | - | CSSSPGQGPNEKLFF | TGTTCCAGCAGCCCAGGACAGGGTCCTAATGAAAAACTGTTTTTT
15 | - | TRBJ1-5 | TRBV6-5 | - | CASSYSAGDGQPQHF | TGTGCCAGCAGTTACTCTGCAGGGGACGGTCAGCCCCAGCATTTT
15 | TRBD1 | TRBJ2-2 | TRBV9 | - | CASSGGQGNTGELFF | TGTGCCAGCAGCGGGGGACAGGGGAACACCGGGGAGCTGTTTTTT
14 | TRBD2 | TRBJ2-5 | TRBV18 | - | CASSPGLEQETQYF | TGTGCCAGCTCCCCGGGACTAGAACAAGAGACCCAGTACTTC
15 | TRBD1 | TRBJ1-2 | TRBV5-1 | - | CASSFGTASNYGYTF | TGCGCCAGCAGCTTCGGGACAGCTTCAAACTATGGCTACACCTTC
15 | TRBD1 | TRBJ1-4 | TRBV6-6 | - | CASSSHGQEGEKLFF | TGTGCCAGCAGTTCTCATGGACAGGAGGGTGAAAAACTGTTTTTT
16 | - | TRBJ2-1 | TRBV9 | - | CASSVEGDLWSNEQFF | TGTGCCAGCAGCGTAGAAGGGGATCTTTGGTCCAATGAGCAGTTCTTC
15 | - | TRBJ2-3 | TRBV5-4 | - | CASSLKYRAADTQYF | TGTGCCAGCAGCTTAAAGTACAGGGCAGCAGATACGCAGTATTTT
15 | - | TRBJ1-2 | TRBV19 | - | CASSSSGEGVNGYTF | TGTGCCAGTAGTTCGTCCGGAGAGGGAGTAAATGGCTACACCTTC
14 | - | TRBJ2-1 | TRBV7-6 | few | CASSLDSGRNEQFF | TGTGCCAGCAGCTTAGATTCAGGTCGGAATGAGCAGTTCTTC
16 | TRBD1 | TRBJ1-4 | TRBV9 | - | CASSPRGGQGGEKLFF | TGTGCCAGCAGCCCCCGGGGGGGACAGGGAGGCGAAAAACTGTTTTTT
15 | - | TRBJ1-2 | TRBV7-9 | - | CASSPPLGYSPLLTF | TGTGCCAGCAGCCCCCCTCTTGGGTACAGCCCTCTTCTCACCTTC
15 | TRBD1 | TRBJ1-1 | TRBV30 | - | CAWGAGQGMDTEAFF | TGTGCCTGGGGGGCTGGACAGGGTATGGACACTGAAGCTTTCTTT
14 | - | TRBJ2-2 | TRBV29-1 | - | CSVVRGPNTGELFF | TGCAGCGTTGTCAGGGGCCCTAACACCGGGGAGCTGTTTTTT
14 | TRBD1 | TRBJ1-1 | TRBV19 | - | CASSIGQGRSEAFF | TGTGCCAGTAGTATAGGACAGGGAAGGTCTGAAGCTTTCTTT
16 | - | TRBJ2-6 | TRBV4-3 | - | CASSQAGYSGANVLTF | TGCGCCAGCAGCCAAGCGGGGTACTCTGGGGCCAACGTCCTGACTTTC
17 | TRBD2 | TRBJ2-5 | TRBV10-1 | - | CASSEPASGGAWETQYF | TGCGCCAGCAGTGAGCCGGCTAGCGGGGGGGCTTGGGAGACCCAGTACTTC
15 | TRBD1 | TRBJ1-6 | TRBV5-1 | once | CASSLLDRGSSPLHF | TGCGCCAGCAGTCTCTTAGACAGGGGAAGTTCACCCCTCCACTTT
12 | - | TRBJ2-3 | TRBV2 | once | CAIRRGSDTQYF | TGTGCTATCAGGAGGGGATCGGATACGCAGTATTTT
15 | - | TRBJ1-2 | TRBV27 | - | CASSLRLDGDYGYTF | TGTGCCAGCAGTTTGCGTCTGGACGGGGACTATGGCTACACCTTC
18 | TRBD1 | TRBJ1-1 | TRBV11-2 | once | CASSLDFSRTGTDTEAFF | TGTGCCAGCAGCTTAGATTTCTCTCGGACAGGGACGGACACTGAAGCTTTCTTT
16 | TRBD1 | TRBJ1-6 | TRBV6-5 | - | CASSYSGTVLDSPLHF | TGTGCCAGCAGTTACTCTGGGACAGTTCTAGATTCACCCCTCCACTTT
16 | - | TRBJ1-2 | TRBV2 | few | CASSDSWATSNYGYTF | TGTGCCAGCAGTGACAGCTGGGCAACTTCTAACTATGGCTACACCTTC
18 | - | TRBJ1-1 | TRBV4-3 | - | CASSQDGGEAVANTEAFF | TGCGCCAGCAGCCAAGACGGAGGGGAGGCGGTTGCGAACACTGAAGCTTTCTTT
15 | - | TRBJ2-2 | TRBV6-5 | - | CASSQGLENTGELFF | TGTGCCAGCAGTCAGGGACTTGAGAACACCGGGGAGCTGTTTTTT
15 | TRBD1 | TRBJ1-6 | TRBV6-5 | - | CASSSTGTYNSPLHF | TGTGCCAGCAGTTCGACAGGGACCTATAATTCACCCCTCCACTTT
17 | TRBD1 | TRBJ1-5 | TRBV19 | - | CASSTTGAGGAGQPQHF | TGTGCCAGTAGTACGACCGGGGCAGGGGGCGCGGGTCAGCCCCAGCATTTT
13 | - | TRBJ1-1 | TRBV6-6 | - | CASSYSSHGEAFF | TGTGCCAGCAGTTACTCGAGTCATGGTGAAGCTTTCTTT
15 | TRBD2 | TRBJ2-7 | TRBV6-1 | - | CASSTSGGSSYEQYF | TGTGCCAGCAGTACTAGCGGGGGTAGCTCCTACGAGCAGTACTTC
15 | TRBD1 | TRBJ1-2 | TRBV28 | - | CASTLGTGTNYGYTF | TGTGCCAGCACCCTCGGGACAGGGACTAACTATGGCTACACCTTC
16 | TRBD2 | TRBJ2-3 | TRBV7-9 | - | CASSLGLAGALDTQYF | TGTGCCAGCAGCTTGGGACTAGCGGGGGCCCTGGATACGCAGTATTTT
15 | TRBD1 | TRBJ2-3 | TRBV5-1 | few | CASSLDRGSTDTQYF | TGCGCCAGCAGCTTGGACAGGGGAAGCACAGATACGCAGTATTTT
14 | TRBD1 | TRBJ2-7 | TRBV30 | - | CAWGQERTYYEQYF | TGTGCCTGGGGACAGGAGAGAACATACTACGAGCAGTACTTC
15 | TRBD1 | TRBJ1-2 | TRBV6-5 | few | CASAGDRGHDYGYTF | TGTGCCAGCGCTGGGGACAGGGGGCATGACTATGGCTACACCTTC
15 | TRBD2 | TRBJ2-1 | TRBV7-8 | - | CASGTSGDFYNEQFF | TGTGCCTCGGGTACTAGCGGGGACTTCTACAATGAGCAGTTCTTC
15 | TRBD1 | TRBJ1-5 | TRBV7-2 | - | CASSSGTGKGQPQHF | TGTGCCAGCAGCTCCGGGACAGGAAAAGGTCAGCCCCAGCATTTT
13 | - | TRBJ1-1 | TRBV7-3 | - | CASSLNVHSEAFF | TGTGCCAGCAGCTTAAACGTCCACTCTGAAGCTTTCTTT